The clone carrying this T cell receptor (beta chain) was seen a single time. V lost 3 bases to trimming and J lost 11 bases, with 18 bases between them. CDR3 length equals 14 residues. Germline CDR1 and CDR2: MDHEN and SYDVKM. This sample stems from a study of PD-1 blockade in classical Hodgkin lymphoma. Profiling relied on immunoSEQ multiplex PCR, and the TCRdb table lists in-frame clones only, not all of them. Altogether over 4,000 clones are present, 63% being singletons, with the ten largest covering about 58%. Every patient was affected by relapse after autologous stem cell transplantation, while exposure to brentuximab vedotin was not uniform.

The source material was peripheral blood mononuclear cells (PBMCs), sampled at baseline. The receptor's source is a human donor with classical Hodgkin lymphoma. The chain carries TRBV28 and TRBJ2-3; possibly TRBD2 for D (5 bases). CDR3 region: CASSLYGVASKQYF. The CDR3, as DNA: TGTGCCAGCAGTTTGTATGGAGTAGCGAGCAAGCAGTATTTT.